These 12 T cell receptor beta chains share one sample of origin, sequenced in a study of T cell responses to AZD1222 COVID-19 vaccine. The protocol was immunoSEQ multiplex PCR, while the TCRdb copy is restricted to in-frame clones and leaves out a portion. The sample has 150,000 to 200,000 clones; 90% to 95% are singletons. Material: peripheral blood, obtained on day 0 of AZD1222 vaccination. All receptors derive from an adult in good health.

The chain couples TRBV2 to TRBJ1-2, with no clear D. Trimming cost V 6 bases and J 3 bases, with 5 bases left between them. Germline CDR1 is SNHLY and CDR2 is FYNNEI. The CDR3 has 11 residues. CDR3 coding DNA: TGTGCCAGCAGGGTCGACTATGGCTACACCTTC. Translating gives CASRVDYGYTF.

The chain is built from TRBV29-1 and TRBJ1-1, with D uncertain. Germline V lookup: CDR1 SQVTM, CDR2 ANQGSEA. This CDR3 is built from 12 residues. Trimming removed 2 bases at V and 8 bases at J, with 12 bases between. In DNA form, the CDR3 reads TGCAGCGTTGAATCCGTTCAGACAGAAGCTTTCTTT. Translation: CSVESVQTEAFF.

This clone occurred once. The chain has TRBV12-2 and TRBJ2-7; no DNA check was done on the table's D call, TRBD2. TRBV12-2 is reported as a pseudogene. CDR3 length equals 16 residues. This CDR3 reads CASRSAATSPPYEQYF. The DNA for the CDR3 is TGTGCAAGTCGCTCAGCCGCGACTAGCCCGCCCTACGAGCAGTACTTC.

The rearrangement links TRBV7-2 to TRBJ1-1, with 7 bases that match TRBD1. Trimming cost V 8 bases and J 3 bases; bases outside gene matches: 12. This CDR3 is 15 amino acids long. CDR1 is SGHTA and CDR2 is FQGNSA in the germline V gene. CDR3 protein: CASGLTGLRYTEAFF. As DNA, the CDR3 is TGTGCCAGCGGATTGACAGGGCTCAGGTACACTGAAGCTTTCTTT.

J is TRBJ1-2 and V is TRBV12-3 or TRBV12-4; D is unresolved. Trimming shortened V by 6 bases and J by 6 bases, and 14 bases separated the two germline ends. CDR3 length: 13 residues. The CDR3 sequence: CASRLHSADGYTF. The CDR3 nucleotides are TGTGCCAGCAGACTCCACTCGGCGGATGGCTACACCTTC.

The rearrangement links TRBV7-2 to TRBJ1-2, with D possibly matching TRBD1 (5 bases). V was trimmed by 1 base and J by 3 bases, leaving 15 bases between them. Germline CDR1 reads SGHTA; CDR2 reads FQGNSA. This CDR3 region has 16 residues. CDR3 DNA sequence: TGTGCCAGCAGCTTAGATTCGCGAGGGACCTACTATGGCTACACCTTC. This codes for CASSLDSRGTYYGYTF.

The chain combines TRBV12-3 or TRBV12-4 with TRBJ1-5, with D hard to call. This CDR3 region has 12 residues. V was cut by 1 base and J by 5 bases, with 3 bases left in between. As DNA, the CDR3 is TGTGCCAGCAGTTTAGGAGATCAGCCCCAGCATTTT. This codes for CASSLGDQPQHF.

This chain links TRBV28 with TRBJ2-3; maybe TRBD1 (6 bases). The CDR3 extends over 16 amino acids. Trimming removed 5 bases at V and 0 bases at J, with 15 bases between. Germline V CDR1 and CDR2: MDHEN, SYDVKM. CDR3 sequence (DNA): TGTGCCAGCAGTCTGACGACAGGCCTAAGCACAGATACGCAGTATTTT. Translating gives CASSLTTGLSTDTQYF.

This chain connects TRBV7-2 to TRBJ1-2; the D gene is possibly TRBD1 (5 bases). Germline CDR1 and CDR2: SGHTA and FQGNSA. The CDR3 consists of 13 residues. The germline V and J ends were trimmed by 11 bases and 4 bases, with 17 bases remaining between them. CDR3: CAGGGRLLYGYTF. For the CDR3, the DNA is TGTGCCGGTGGGGGGAGGCTCCTCTATGGCTACACCTTC. Filled out from reference TRBV7-2 and TRBJ1-2, the complete variable domain reads GAGVSQSPSNKVTEKGKDVELRCDPISGHTALYWYRQSLGQGLEFLIYFQGNSAPDKSGLPSDRFSAERTGGSVSTLTIQRTQQEDSAVYLCAGGGRLLYGYTFGSGTRLTVV.

This clone was detected once. The chain couples TRBV6-5 to TRBJ2-1; 9 bases align to TRBD1. The V gene's germline CDR1 is MNHEY and CDR2 SVGAGI. The CDR3 has 14 residues. With 6 bases clipped from V and 6 bases from J, the junction kept 6 bases outside the gene matches. The CDR3 DNA follows: TGTGCCAGCAGAGGGACAGGGAATCTCAATGAGCAGTTCTTC. Translation gives CASRGTGNLNEQFF.

The CDR3 DNA reads as TGTGCCAGCAGTTTATCCGGGACTCTCTCTGGAAACACCATATATTTT. Its translation is CASSLSGTLSGNTIYF. This sequence joins TRBV6-5 and TRBJ1-3, with TRBD1 as a possible D gene (5 bases). This CDR3 has 16 residues. V lost 4 bases and J 0 bases, leaving 13 bases between the germline ends. The V gene's germline CDR1 is MNHEY and CDR2 SVGAGI.

This clone was recorded once. This chain connects TRBV5-1 to TRBJ2-3; TRBD2 is a possible D gene (5 bases). Deletions cut 2 bases from V and 3 bases from J, with 7 bases between. The CDR3 is 13 amino acids. Germline assignment: CDR1 SGHRS and CDR2 YFSETQ. The CDR3 here is CASSFEGTDTQYF. The CDR3 nucleotides read TGCGCCAGCAGCTTCGAGGGAACAGATACGCAGTATTTT. The full variable domain, with the rest looked up from reference TRBV5-1 and TRBJ2-3, is KAGVTQTPRYLIKTRGQQVTLSCSPISGHRSVSWYQQTPGQGLQFLFEYFSETQRNKGNFPGRFSGRQFSNSRSEMNVSTLELGDSALYLCASSFEGTDTQYFGPGTRLTVL.